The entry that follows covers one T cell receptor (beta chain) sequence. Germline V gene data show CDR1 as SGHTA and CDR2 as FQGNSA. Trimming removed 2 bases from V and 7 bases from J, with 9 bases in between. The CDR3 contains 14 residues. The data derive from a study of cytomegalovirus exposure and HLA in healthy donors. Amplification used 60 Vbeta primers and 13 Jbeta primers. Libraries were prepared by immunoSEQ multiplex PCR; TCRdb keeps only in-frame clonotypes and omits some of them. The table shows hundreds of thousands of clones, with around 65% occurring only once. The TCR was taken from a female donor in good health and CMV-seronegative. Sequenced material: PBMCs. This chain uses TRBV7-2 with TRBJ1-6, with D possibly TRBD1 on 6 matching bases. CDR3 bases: TGTGCCAGCAGCTTACGGCAGGGGAATTCACCCCTCCACTTT. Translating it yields CASSLRQGNSPLHF.